Described below is a single T cell receptor (beta chain) sequence and its context. The entry originates in a study of radiotherapy plus CTLA-4 blockade in lung cancer. At the level of the study: Patients showed objective responses in 15% to 20% of cases and disease control in less than 35%.

Germline V gene lookup returns CDR1 SGHNT and CDR2 YYREEE (reference sequence). This CDR3 comprises 15 residues. Trimming took 1 base from V and 0 from J, leaving 8 bases between them. The method was immunoSEQ multiplex PCR; TCRdb's version includes in-frame clones alone and lacks a portion of them. The repertoire consists of 58,000 or so clones, with more than 60% occurring once and the leading ten covering 16%. The sample consisted of peripheral blood, taken from a patient treated with radiotherapy plus ipilimumab. This TCR was sampled from a human donor with non-small cell lung cancer who had a complete response to radiotherapy plus ipilimumab. The chain employs TRBV5-4 and TRBJ1-5, with D perhaps matching TRBD1 (5 bases). In DNA form, the CDR3 reads TGTGCCAGCAGCTTGTGGGGGGTTAGCAATCAGCCCCAGCATTTT. Protein product: CASSLWGVSNQPQHF.